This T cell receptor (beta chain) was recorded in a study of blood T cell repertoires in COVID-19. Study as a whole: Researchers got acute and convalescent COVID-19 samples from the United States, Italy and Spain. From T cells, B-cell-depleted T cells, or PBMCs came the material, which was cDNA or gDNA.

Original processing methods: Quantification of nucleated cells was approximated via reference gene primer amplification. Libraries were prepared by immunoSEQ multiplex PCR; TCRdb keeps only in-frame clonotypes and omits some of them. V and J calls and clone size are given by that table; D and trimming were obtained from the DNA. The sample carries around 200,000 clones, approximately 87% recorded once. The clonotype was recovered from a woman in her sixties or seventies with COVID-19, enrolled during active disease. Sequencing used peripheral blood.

The CDR3, as DNA: TGTGCCAGCAGTTTGAGCGGGAGGGACTCCTACGAGCAGTACTTC. Its translation is CASSLSGRDSYEQYF. V and J are TRBV28 and TRBJ2-7; 10 bases are shared with TRBD2. The V gene end was trimmed by 3 bases and the J gene end by 0 bases; junction bases not matched to a gene: 2. The CDR3 has 15 amino acids. Germline loops: CDR1 MDHEN, CDR2 SYDVKM.